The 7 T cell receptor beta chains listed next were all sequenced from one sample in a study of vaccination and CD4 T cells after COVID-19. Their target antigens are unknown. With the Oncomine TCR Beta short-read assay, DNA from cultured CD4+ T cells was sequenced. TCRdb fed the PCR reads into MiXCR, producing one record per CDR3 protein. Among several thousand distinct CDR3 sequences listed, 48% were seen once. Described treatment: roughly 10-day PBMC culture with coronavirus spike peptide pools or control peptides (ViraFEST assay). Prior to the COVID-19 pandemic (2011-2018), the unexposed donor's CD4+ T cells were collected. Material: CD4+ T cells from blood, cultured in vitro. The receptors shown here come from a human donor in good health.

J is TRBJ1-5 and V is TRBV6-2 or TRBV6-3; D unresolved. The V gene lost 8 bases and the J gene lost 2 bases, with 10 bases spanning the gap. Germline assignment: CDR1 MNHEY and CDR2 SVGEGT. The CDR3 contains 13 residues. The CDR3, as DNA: TGTGCCAGCGATAGGGAAGGCAATCAGCCCCAGCATTTT. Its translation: CASDREGNQPQHF.

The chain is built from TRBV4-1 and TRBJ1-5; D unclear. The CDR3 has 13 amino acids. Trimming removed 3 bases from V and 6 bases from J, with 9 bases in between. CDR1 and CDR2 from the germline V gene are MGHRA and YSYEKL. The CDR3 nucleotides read TGCGCCAGCAGCCAGGGATATTTTCAGCCCCAGCATTTT. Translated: CASSQGYFQPQHF.

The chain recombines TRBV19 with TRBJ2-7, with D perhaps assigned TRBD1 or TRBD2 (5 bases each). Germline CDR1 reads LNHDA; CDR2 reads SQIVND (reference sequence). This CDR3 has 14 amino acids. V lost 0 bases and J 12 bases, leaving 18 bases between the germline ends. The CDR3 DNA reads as TGTGCCAGTAGTATAGATCTGGGACGTAGAATTCGGTACTTC. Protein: CASSIDLGRRIRYF.

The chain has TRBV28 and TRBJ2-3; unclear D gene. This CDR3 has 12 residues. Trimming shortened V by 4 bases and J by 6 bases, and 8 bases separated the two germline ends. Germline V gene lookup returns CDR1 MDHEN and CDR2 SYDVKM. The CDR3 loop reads CASSYRADTQYF. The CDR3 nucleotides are TGTGCCAGCAGTTATAGGGCGGATACGCAGTATTTT.

CDR3 residues: CASSLGGTQYF. The CDR3 coding sequence is TGTGCCAGCAGTTTAGGAGGGACCCAGTACTTC. The chain has TRBV27 and TRBJ2-5, with D tentatively TRBD2 (5 bases). V was cut by 2 bases and J by 7 bases, with 5 bases left in between. The CDR3 loop spans 11 amino acids. The germline V gene has CDR1 MNHEY and CDR2 SMNVEV (reference sequence).

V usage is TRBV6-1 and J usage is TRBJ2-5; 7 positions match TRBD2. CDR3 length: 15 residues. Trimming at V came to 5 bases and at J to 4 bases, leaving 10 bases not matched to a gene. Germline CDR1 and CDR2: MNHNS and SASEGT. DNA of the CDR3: TGTGCCAGCAGTACGGGCTTCGGGAGGCGAGAGACCCAGTACTTC. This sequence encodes CASSTGFGRRETQYF.

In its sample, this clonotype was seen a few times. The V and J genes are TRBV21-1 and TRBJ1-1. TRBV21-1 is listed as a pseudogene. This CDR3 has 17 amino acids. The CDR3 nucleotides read TGTGCCAGCAGCCCCCAAGGCCCTCATAGGACGAACACTGAAGCTTTCTTT. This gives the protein CASSPQGPHRTNTEAFF.